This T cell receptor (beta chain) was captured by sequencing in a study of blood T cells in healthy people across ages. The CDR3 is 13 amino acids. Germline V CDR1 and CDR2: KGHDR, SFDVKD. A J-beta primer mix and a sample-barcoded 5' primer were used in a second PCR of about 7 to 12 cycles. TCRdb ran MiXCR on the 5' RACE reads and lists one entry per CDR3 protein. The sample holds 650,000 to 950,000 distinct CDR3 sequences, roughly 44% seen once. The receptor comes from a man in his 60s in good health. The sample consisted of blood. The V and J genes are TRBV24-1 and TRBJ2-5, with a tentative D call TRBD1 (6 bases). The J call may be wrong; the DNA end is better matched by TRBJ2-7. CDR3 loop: CATSDLNRAEQYF. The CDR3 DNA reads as TGTGCCACCAGTGATTTGAACAGGGCCGAGCAGTACTTC.